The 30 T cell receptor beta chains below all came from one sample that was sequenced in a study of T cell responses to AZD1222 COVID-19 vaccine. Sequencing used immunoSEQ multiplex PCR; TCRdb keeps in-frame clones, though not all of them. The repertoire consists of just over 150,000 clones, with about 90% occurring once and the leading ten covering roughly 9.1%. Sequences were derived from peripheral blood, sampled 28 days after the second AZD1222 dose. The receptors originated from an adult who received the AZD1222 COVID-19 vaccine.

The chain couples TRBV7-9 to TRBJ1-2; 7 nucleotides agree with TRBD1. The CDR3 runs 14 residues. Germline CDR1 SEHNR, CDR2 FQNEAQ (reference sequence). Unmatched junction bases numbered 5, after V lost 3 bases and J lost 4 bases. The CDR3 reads CASSLRGQLYGYTF. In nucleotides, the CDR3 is TGTGCCAGCAGCTTGAGGGGACAGCTCTATGGCTACACCTTC.

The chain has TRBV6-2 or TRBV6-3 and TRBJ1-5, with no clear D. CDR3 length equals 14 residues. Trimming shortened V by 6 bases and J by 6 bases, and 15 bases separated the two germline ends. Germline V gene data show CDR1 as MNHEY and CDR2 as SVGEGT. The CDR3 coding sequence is TGTGCCAGCAGCCCGGGTAGGCACGGTCAGCCCCAGCATTTT. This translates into CASSPGRHGQPQHF.

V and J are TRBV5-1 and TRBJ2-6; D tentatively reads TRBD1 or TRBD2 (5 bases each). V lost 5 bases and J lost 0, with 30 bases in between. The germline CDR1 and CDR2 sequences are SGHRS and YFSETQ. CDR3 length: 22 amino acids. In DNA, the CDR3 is TGCGCCAGCAGATTCTACCCCTCTTTCCGGGACGGGTCAAGCTCTGGGGCCAACGTCCTGACTTTC. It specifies CASRFYPSFRDGSSSGANVLTF.

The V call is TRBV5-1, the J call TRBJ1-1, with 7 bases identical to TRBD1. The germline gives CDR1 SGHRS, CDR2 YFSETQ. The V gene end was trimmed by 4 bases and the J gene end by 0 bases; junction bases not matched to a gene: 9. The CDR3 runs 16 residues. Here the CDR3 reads CASSNTPGTVNTEAFF. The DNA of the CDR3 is TGCGCCAGCAGCAACACCCCCGGGACAGTGAACACTGAAGCTTTCTTT. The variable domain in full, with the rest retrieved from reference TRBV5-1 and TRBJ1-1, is KAGVTQTPRYLIKTRGQQVTLSCSPISGHRSVSWYQQTPGQGLQFLFEYFSETQRNKGNFPGRFSGRQFSNSRSEMNVSTLELGDSALYLCASSNTPGTVNTEAFFGQGTRLTVV.

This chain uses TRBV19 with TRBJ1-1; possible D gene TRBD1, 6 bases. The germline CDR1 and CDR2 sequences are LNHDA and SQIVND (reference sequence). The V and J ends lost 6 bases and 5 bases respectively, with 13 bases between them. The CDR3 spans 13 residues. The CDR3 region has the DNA TGTGCCAGTAGGCAGGGGAGGAGGACTGAAGCTTTCTTT. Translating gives CASRQGRRTEAFF.

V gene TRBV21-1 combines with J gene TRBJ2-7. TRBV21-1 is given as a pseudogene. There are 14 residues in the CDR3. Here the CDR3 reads CASSKVGAAYEQYF. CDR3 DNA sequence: TGTGCCAGCAGCAAAGTAGGCGCTGCCTACGAGCAGTACTTC.

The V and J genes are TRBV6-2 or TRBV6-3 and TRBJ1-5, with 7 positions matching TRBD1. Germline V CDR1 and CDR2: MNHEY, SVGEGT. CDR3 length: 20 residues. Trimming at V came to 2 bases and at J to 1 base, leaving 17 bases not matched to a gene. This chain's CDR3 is CASSYRTGPADVESNQPQHF. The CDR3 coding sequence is TGTGCCAGCAGTTACCGGACAGGTCCGGCGGACGTAGAAAGCAATCAGCCCCAGCATTTT.

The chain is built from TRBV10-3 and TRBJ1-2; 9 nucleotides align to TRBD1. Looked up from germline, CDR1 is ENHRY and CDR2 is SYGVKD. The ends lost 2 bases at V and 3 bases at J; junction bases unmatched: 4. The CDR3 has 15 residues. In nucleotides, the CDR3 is TGTGCCATCAGTGAGGACAGGGGGACTTACTATGGCTACACCTTC. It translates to CAISEDRGTYYGYTF.

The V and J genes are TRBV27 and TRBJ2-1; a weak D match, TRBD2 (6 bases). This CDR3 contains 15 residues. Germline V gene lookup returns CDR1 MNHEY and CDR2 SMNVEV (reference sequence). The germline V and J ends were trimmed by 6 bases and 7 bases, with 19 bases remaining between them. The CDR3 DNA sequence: TGTGCCAGCAGCCCCGGAGGGATTGGTAAAAATGAGCAGTTCTTC. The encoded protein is CASSPGGIGKNEQFF.

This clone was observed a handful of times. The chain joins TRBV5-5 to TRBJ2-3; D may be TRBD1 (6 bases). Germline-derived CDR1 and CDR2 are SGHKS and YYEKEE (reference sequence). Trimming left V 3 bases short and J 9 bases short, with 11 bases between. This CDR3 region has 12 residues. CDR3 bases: TGTGCCAGCAGCTGGGACACAGGAACGCAGTATTTT. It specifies CASSWDTGTQYF.

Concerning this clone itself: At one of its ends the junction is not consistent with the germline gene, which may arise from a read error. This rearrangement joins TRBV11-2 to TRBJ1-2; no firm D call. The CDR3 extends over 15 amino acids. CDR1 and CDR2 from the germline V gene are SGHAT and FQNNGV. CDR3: CASSLGLTTNCGYTF. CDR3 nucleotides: TGTGCCAGCAGCTTAGGGCTGACAACTAACTGTGGCTACACCTTC.

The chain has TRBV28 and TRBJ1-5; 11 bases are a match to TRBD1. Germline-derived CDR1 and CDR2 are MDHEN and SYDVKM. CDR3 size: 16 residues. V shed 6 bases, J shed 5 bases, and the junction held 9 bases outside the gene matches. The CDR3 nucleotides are TGTGCCAGCAGACCGGATGGACAGGGGGCGTATCAGCCCCAGCATTTT. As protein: CASRPDGQGAYQPQHF.

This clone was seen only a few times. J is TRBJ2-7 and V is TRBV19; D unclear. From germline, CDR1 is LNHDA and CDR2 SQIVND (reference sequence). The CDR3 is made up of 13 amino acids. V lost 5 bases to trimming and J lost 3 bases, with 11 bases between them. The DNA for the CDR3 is TGTGCCAGTAGTCCGTTTCACAGCTACGAGCAGTACTTC. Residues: CASSPFHSYEQYF.

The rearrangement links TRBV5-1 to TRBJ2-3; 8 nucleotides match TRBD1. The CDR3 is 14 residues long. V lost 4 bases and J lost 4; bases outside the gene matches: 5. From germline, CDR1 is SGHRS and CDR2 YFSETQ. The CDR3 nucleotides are TGCGCCAGCAGCGACGACAGGGGCGCAGATACGCAGTATTTT. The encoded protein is CASSDDRGADTQYF.

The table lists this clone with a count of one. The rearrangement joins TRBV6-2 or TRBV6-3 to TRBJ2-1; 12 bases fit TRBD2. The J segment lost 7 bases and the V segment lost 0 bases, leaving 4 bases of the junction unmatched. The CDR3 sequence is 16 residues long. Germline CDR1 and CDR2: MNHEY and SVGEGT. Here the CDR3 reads CASSYSGLAGKNEQFF. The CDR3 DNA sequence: TGTGCCAGCAGTTACTCTGGACTAGCGGGAAAGAATGAGCAGTTCTTC.

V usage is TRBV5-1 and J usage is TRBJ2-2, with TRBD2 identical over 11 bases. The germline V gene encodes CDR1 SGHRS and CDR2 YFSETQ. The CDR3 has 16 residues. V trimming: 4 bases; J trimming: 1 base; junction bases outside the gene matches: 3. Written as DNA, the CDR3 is TGCGCCAGCAGCCCAACTAGCGGGGGGAACACCGGGGAGCTGTTTTTT. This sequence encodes CASSPTSGGNTGELFF.

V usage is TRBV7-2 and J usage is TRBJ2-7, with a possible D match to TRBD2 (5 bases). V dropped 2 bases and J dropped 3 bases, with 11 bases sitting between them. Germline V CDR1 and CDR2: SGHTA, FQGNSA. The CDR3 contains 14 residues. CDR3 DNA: TGTGCCAGCAGCTTACGGTTGGCGGGCTACGAGCAGTACTTC. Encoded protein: CASSLRLAGYEQYF.

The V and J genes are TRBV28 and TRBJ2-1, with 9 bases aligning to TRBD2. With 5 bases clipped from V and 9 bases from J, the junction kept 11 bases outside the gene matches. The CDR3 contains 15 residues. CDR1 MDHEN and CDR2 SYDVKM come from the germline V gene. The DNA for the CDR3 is TGTGCCAGCAGTCAGATGCCGGGACTAGCAGGTGAGCAGTTCTTC. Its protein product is CASSQMPGLAGEQFF.

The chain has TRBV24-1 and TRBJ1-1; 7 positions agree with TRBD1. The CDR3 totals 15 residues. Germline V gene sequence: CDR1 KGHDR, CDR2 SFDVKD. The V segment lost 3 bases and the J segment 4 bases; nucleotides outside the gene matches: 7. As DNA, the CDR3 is TGTGCCACCAGTGATCCCAACAGGGGAGGCACTGAAGCTTTCTTT. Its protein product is CATSDPNRGGTEAFF.

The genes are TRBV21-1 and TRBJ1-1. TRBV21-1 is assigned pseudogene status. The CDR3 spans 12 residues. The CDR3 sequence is CASRPPWAEAFF. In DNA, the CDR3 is TGTGCCAGCCGCCCCCCGTGGGCTGAAGCTTTCTTT.

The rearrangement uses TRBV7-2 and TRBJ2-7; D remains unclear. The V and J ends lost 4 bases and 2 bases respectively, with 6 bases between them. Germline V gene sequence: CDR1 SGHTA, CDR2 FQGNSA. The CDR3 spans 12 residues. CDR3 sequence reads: CASSSQTYEQYF. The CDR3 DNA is TGTGCCAGCAGCTCTCAGACCTACGAGCAGTACTTC.

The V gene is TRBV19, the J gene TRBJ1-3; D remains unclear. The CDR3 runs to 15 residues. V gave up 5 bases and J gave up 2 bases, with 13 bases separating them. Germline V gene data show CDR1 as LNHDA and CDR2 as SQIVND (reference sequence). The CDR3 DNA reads TGTGCCAGTAGTCTCGATTCGAGTCCTGGAAACACCATATATTTT. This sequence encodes CASSLDSSPGNTIYF.

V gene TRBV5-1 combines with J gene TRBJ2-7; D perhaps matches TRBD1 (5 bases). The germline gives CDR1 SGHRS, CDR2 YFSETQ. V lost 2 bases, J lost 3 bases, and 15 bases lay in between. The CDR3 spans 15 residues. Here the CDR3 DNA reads TGCGCCAGCAGCTTTTATACAGGTGGCAGCTACGAGCAGTACTTC. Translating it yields CASSFYTGGSYEQYF.

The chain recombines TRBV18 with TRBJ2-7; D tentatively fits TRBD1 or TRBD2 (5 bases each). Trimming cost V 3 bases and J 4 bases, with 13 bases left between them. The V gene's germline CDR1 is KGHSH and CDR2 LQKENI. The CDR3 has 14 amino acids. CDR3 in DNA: TGTGCCAGCTCACCCGGGACGAGAGTTTACGAGCAGTACTTC. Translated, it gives CASSPGTRVYEQYF.

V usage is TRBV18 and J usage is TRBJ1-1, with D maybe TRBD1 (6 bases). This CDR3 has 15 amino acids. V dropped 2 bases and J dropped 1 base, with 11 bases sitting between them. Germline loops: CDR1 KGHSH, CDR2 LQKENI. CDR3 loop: CASSPGGWGNTEAFF. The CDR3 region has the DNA TGTGCCAGCTCACCAGGGGGCTGGGGGAACACTGAAGCTTTCTTT.

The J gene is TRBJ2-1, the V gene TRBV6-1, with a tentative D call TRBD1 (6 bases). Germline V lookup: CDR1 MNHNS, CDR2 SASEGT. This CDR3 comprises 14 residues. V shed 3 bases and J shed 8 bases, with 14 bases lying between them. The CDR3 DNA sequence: TGTGCCAGCAGTGAGGGACCACAGGGTTATGAGCAGTTCTTC. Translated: CASSEGPQGYEQFF.

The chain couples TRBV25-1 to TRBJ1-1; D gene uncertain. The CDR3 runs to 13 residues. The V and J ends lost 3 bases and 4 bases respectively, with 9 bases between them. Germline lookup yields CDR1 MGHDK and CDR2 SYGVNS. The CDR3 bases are TGTGCCAGCAGTGACCCGGGATCCACTGAAGCTTTCTTT. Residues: CASSDPGSTEAFF.

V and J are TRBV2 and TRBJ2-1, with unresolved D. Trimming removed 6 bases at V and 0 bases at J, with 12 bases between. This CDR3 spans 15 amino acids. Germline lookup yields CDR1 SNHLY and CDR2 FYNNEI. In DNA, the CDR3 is TGTGCCAGCAGGAATAGTTTGAGCTCCTACAATGAGCAGTTCTTC. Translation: CASRNSLSSYNEQFF.

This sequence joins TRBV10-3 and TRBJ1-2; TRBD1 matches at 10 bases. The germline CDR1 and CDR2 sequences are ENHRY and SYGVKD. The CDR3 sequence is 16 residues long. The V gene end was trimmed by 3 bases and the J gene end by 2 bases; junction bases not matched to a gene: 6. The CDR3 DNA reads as TGTGCCATCAGTGAAGACAGGGGGCGGGGGAACTATGGCTACACCTTC. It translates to CAISEDRGRGNYGYTF.

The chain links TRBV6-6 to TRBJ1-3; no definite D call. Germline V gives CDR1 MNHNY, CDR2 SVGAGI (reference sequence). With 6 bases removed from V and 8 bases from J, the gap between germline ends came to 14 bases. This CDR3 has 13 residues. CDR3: CASSPGSWYTIYF. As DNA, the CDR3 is TGTGCCAGCAGCCCTGGCAGTTGGTACACCATATATTTT.